The clone carrying this T cell receptor beta chain was seen only once. Antigen: not known. The entry originates in a study of Ad26.COV2.S vaccination and SARS-CoV-2 variants. Study overall: Dosing was one shot or two shots 56 days apart.

Overall study results and limits: Comparability of non-spike TCR breadth was observed across vaccine and placebo recipients.

The germline CDR1 and CDR2 sequences are SNHLY and FYNNEI. The CDR3 sequence is 13 residues long. V dropped 5 bases and J dropped 7 bases, with 14 bases sitting between them. Measured with immunoSEQ multiplex PCR; TCRdb has only the in-frame clones, and not every one. Of roughly 400,000 clones listed, 75% to 90% were seen once; the top ten hold under 2%. Sample treatment: 15 to 20 received Ad26.COV2.S at low or high dose, single or two shots; about five received placebo; per-sample allocation not given. Collection of samples fell on day 63 after the first vaccine or placebo injection. The receptor comes from a person between 18 and 65 years old who received the Ad26.COV2.S COVID-19 vaccine or a placebo. The chain carries TRBV2 and TRBJ2-5; no clear D gene. Sequences were derived from peripheral blood, sampled in a trial of Ad26.COV2.S vaccine versus placebo. The CDR3 region has the DNA TGTGCCAGCAGTTCTGGACCAGTAGGGACCCAGTACTTC. Its protein is CASSSGPVGTQYF. The variable domain in full, completed from reference TRBV2 and TRBJ2-5, reads EPEVTQTPSHQVTQMGQEVILRCVPISNHLYFYWYRQILGQKVEFLVSFYNNEISEKSEIFDDQFSVERPDGSNFTLKIRSTKLEDSAMYFCASSSGPVGTQYFGPGTRLLVL.